This T cell receptor beta chain was sequenced in a study of T cells in tumors after PD-1 blockade (dated by TCRdb to between 2019 and 2020). Some background on the complete study: Exclusion criteria were prior checkpoint blockade, use of systemic immunosuppressants, or recent radiotherapy or other anti-cancer therapy within 4 weeks. The study performed paired single-cell RNA and TCR sequencing on site-matched tumors from BCC or SCC patients before and after anti-PD-1 therapy. To compare blood and tumor clonotypes, bulk TCR sequencing was performed on nine to ten peripheral blood samples from about five patients. On average, peripheral blood samples yielded about 37,000 unique clonotypes and approximately 110,000 TCR templates (range 24,679-257,772). A subset of patients also received ongoing daily vismodegib 150 mg during anti-PD-1 treatment. Patients received pembrolizumab 200 mg every 3 weeks or cemiplimab 350 mg every 2 weeks. RECIST version 1.1 was used to evaluate clinical response.

This clone was seen repeatedly, ten times or more. Its antigen remains undetermined. The input lacks base qualities; no much larger clone sits a single base away. Deep TCRbeta sequencing was performed with the immunoSEQ platform. On the authors' methods: For further analysis, only productive rearrangements were exported out of the immunoSEQ Analyzer. T cell phenotypes were assigned to bulk TCRbeta clonotypes by matching to single-cell RNA+TCR-seq clones sharing the same TCRbeta sequence. Using bulk TCR sequencing data, clone enrichment in tumor was calculated by dividing a clone's tumor frequency by the same clone's PBMC frequency. GLIPH was used to group TCRs into specificity groups, clusters of distinct TCRs likely recognizing common antigens via shared CDR3 motifs. Here the immuneACCESS table is served through TCRdb, limited to in-frame sequences with V and J called. Missing clones are a known gap in these copies; in checked studies unresolved V genes cover under half, and the rest lacks a known reason. V and J calls plus clone size are reproduced from that table; the DNA served to infer D and trimming. This sample has about 59,000 clones in its table, and about four fifths of those were observed once. The ten largest clones represent around 15% of the sample.

The CDR3, from cysteine to phenylalanine, totals 14 residues. Of the read, only the CDR3 DNA is kept; its 42 bases are in frame from base 1. According to the germline V gene, CDR1 reads KGHSH and CDR2 reads LQKENI. V lost 2 bases and J lost 4 bases; the stretch between them is 11 bases long. The label giving this sample's time point can be read as: before anti-PD-1 therapy. For bulk TCRbeta sequencing, genomic DNA was extracted from tumor biopsies or peripheral blood, and input amounts ranged from about 616 ng to 6,500 ng. Histologically proven advanced or metastatic basal or squamous cell carcinoma was present in all patients, all of whom were poor candidates for surgical resection. The basal cell carcinoma cohort comprised about eleven patients, of whom 8 had bulk tumor TCR sequencing. General conclusions and limits of the study: Roughly 43% of tumor TCR clonotypes were found in blood, and some novel exhausted tumor clones appeared in pre-treatment blood, suggesting peripheral recruitment. The source of novel T cell clones was not identified and could include lymphoid organs or rare unexpanded clones within the tumor or its periphery.

The sequence came from a human donor with basal cell carcinoma. This specimen consisted of PBMCs, obtained before anti-PD-1 treatment. The sequence joins TRBV18 to TRBJ1-2, with the D gene not confidently named. The DNA is TGTGCCAGCTCACCAATTTCCACAGTCTATGGCTACACCTTC. Translation gives CASSPISTVYGYTF.